This entry lists 12 T cell receptor beta chains sequenced from one sample in a study of CD8 T cells in ankylosing spondylitis. TCRdb recomputed calls from the 5' RACE reads with MiXCR, one row per CDR3 protein. The sample comprises about 360,000 distinct CDR3 sequences, about 14% of which are singletons, and 0.95% to 1.4% rests with the top ten. Sequenced input: blood, either unsorted or a sorted T cell fraction (not recorded which). The origin of the receptors is a male donor with ankylosing spondylitis or in good health (not recorded which).

The chain is built from TRBV12-3 or TRBV12-4 and TRBJ2-1; no clear D gene. Trimming took 6 bases from V and 1 from J, leaving 16 bases between them. The CDR3 runs to 16 residues. The CDR3 region is CASSPVGEGSYNEQFF. CDR3 bases: TGTGCCAGCAGCCCGGTGGGCGAAGGTTCCTACAATGAGCAGTTCTTC.

This clonotype was detected many times. V usage is TRBV3-1 and J usage is TRBJ2-3; possibly TRBD2 for D (6 bases). Trimming cost V 4 bases and J 1 base, with 9 bases left between them. The CDR3 has 14 residues. The germline V gene has CDR1 LGHDT and CDR2 YNNKEL (reference sequence). The DNA of the CDR3 is TGTGCCAGCAGCCCGGGACTTCGCACAGATACGCAGTATTTT. It is translated as CASSPGLRTDTQYF.

This clonotype was seen ten or more times. The V gene is TRBV5-1, the J gene TRBJ2-3, with TRBD2 matching 7 bases. The V gene end was trimmed by 0 bases and the J gene end by 5 bases; junction bases not matched to a gene: 12. This CDR3 is 17 amino acids long. The V gene's germline CDR1 is SGHRS and CDR2 YFSETQ. CDR3 nucleotides: TGCGCCAGCAGCTTGGGTCTTCAGGGAGGGAGAGGAGATACGCAGTATTTT. It translates to CASSLGLQGGRGDTQYF.

This clonotype was found a few times. The DNA of the CDR3 is TGTGCCACCGGGACCGGGGGTCTTCGGGCTTTCTTT. It translates to CATGTGGLRAFF. The rearrangement joins TRBV19 to TRBJ1-1; tentatively, D is TRBD1 (5 bases). Deletions cut 10 bases from V and 11 bases from J, with 20 bases between. Germline CDR1 is LNHDA and CDR2 is SQIVND (reference sequence). The CDR3 is made up of 12 amino acids. The full variable domain, rest sourced from reference TRBV19 and TRBJ1-1, is DGGITQSPKYLFRKEGQNVTLSCEQNLNHDAMYWYRQDPGQGLRLIYYSQIVNDFQKGDIAEGYSVSREKKESFPLTVTSAQKNPTAFYLCATGTGGLRAFFGQGTRLTVV.

The table lists this clonotype with a few counts. The rearrangement joins TRBV11-2 to TRBJ2-3, with TRBD1 matching over 12 bases. In germline, CDR1 is SGHAT, CDR2 FQNNGV. Losses at the gene ends were 5 bases for V and 7 bases for J; bases not matched to a gene: 10. CDR3 size: 16 residues. CDR3 DNA: TGTGCCAGCAGCCGCTTTTCGGGACAGGGGGCGAATACGCAGTATTTT. Protein: CASSRFSGQGANTQYF.

The V call is TRBV27, the J call TRBJ1-1, with unresolved D. The CDR3 is 15 residues long. Deletions cut 4 bases from V and 0 bases from J, with 12 bases between. Germline assignment: CDR1 MNHEY and CDR2 SMNVEV (reference sequence). CDR3 residues: CASSSRTNLNTEAFF. The CDR3, as DNA: TGTGCCAGCAGTTCTCGGACGAACCTGAACACTGAAGCTTTCTTT.

The V gene is TRBV5-1, the J gene TRBJ1-1; no definite D call. The CDR3 has 15 amino acids. V was shortened by 0 bases and J by 4 bases, with 13 bases between the two germline ends. CDR1 and CDR2 (germline): SGHRS, YFSETQ. The CDR3 sequence is CASSLVAAEGTEAFF. In nucleotides, the CDR3 is TGCGCCAGCAGCTTGGTCGCAGCTGAGGGCACTGAAGCTTTCTTT.

The chain uses TRBV12-5 and TRBJ1-1, with a possible D match to TRBD1 (6 bases). V was trimmed by 5 bases and J by 1 base, leaving 17 bases between them. Germline V gene sequence: CDR1 LGHNT, CDR2 FRNRAP. CDR3 length: 16 residues. This chain's CDR3 is CASGPRGGEWNTEAFF. The CDR3 DNA is TGTGCTAGTGGTCCCAGAGGGGGGGAGTGGAACACTGAAGCTTTCTTT. The whole variable domain, filled in from reference TRBV12-5 and TRBJ1-1, reads DARVTQTPRHKVTEMGQEVTMRCQPILGHNTVFWYRQTMMQGLELLAYFRNRAPLDDSGMPKDRFSAEMPDATLATLKIQPSEPRDSAVYFCASGPRGGEWNTEAFFGQGTRLTVV.

This clonotype was seen ten or more times. The chain employs TRBV15 and TRBJ2-1; TRBD2 matches at 12 bases. CDR1 is LNHNV and CDR2 is YYDKDF in the germline V gene (reference sequence). The junction had 9 bases not matched to a gene; V was cut back by 2 bases and J by 1 base. CDR3 length: 19 amino acids. CDR3 in amino acids: CATSRSLGLAGQSYNEQFF. The CDR3 DNA follows: TGTGCCACCAGCAGATCCCTTGGACTAGCGGGACAATCCTACAATGAGCAGTTCTTC.

This clonotype has a handful of counts. This chain links TRBV11-2 with TRBJ2-3, with D perhaps matching TRBD1 (6 bases). V was trimmed by 5 bases and J by 2 bases, leaving 17 bases between them. CDR1 is SGHAT, CDR2 FQNNGV, per germline. This CDR3 has 16 residues. As DNA, the CDR3 is TGTGCCAGCAGCCCCCGAAGGGGACACAACACAGATACGCAGTATTTT. Its protein product is CASSPRRGHNTDTQYF.

This clonotype showed up just a few times. The rearrangement links TRBV20-1 to TRBJ1-6; 8 positions match TRBD1. This CDR3 is built from 15 residues. Germline lookup yields CDR1 DFQATT and CDR2 SNEGSKA (reference sequence). V was clipped by 1 base and J by 14 bases; unmatched bases: 13. CDR3 bases: TGCAGTGCTAGAGTCCGGGGGACAGGTCTTTTCTCCCTCCACTTT. Amino acid sequence: CSARVRGTGLFSLHF.

The CDR3 spells CAGGSRAEQYF. In DNA form, the CDR3 reads TGTGCCGGGGGCTCTCGGGCCGAGCAGTACTTC. The chain has TRBV10-3 and TRBJ2-7, with a tentative D call TRBD1 (6 bases). Trimming took 11 bases from V and 6 from J, leaving 14 bases between them. Per germline, CDR1 ENHRY and CDR2 SYGVKD. The CDR3 extends over 11 amino acids.